This T cell receptor beta chain originates from a study of radiation and T cells in renal cell carcinoma. Germline lookup yields CDR1 SGHRS and CDR2 YFSETQ. The CDR3 extends over 14 amino acids. V lost 1 base and J lost 5, with 12 bases in between. The time point denotes: baseline pretreatment blood. The treatment is: 15 Gy SBRT to primary tumor, nephrectomy 4 weeks later. Produced via immunoSEQ multiplex PCR; TCRdb's table is partial and in-frame only. This table has 100,000 to 150,000 clones, 82% appearing once. The sequenced sample was blood, obtained from a patient whose treatment included radiotherapy and nephrectomy. The sequence was collected from an older woman with renal cell carcinoma. The chain combines TRBV5-1 with TRBJ1-1; the D gene is possibly TRBD1 (5 bases). The CDR3 DNA sequence: TGCGCCAGCAGCTTGCTGGGGCTCGGGACTGAAGCTTTCTTT. This codes for CASSLLGLGTEAFF.